This T cell receptor beta chain comes out of a study of shared clonotypes between healthy human individuals. Study conclusions and caveats: Naive CD4 clonotype sharing across a few donors was approximately 5.2%. Naive subsets tended to show greater estimated richness than memory subsets. What rarefaction showed was incomplete sorted-subset sequencing despite large depth.

Germline V CDR1 and CDR2: SGHAT, FQNNGV. The CDR3 loop spans 13 amino acids. Trimming removed 1 base at V and 6 bases at J, with 10 bases between. In its sample, this clone was seen once. What it binds is not known. Researchers divided each subset's genomic DNA evenly across several immunoSEQ plates. The protocol was immunoSEQ multiplex PCR, while the TCRdb copy is restricted to in-frame clones and leaves out a portion. In the table there are some 680,000 clones, around 73% of which are singletons. This chain joins TRBV11-2 and TRBJ2-7, with D unresolved. Material: memory CD4+ T cells sorted from blood. Specified subset: CD45RA-negative fraction. The TCR originated in a woman aged 30 to 39 in good health. The CDR3 loop is CASSLGVEREQYF. CDR3 DNA sequence: TGTGCCAGCAGCTTAGGGGTGGAGCGCGAGCAGTACTTC.